These 9 T cell receptor beta chains originate from one sample sequenced in a study of a mutant IDH1 vaccine in newly diagnosed glioma. Sequencing was performed with immunoSEQ multiplex PCR; in TCRdb, only in-frame clones are kept and a portion is missing. The data hold 55,000 to 65,000 clones, with less than 85% observed a single time. No cognate antigen is known for these TCRs. Time point defined: week 11, during vaccination. Vaccine doses each comprised 300 ug of mutant IDH1 20-mer peptide, with topical imiquimod. Sequenced material: PBMCs, taken from a glioma patient whose treatment included an IDH1 peptide vaccine. The receptors were sampled from a man aged 25 to 45 with glioma.

The chain combines TRBV2 with TRBJ1-2; no reliable D call. This CDR3 comprises 14 residues. Trimming removed 1 base at V and 3 bases at J, with 9 bases between. Per germline, CDR1 SNHLY and CDR2 FYNNEI. This chain's CDR3 is CASSEEMIYYGYTF. The CDR3 DNA sequence: TGTGCCAGCAGTGAAGAAATGATTTACTATGGCTACACCTTC.

The rearrangement joins TRBV7-6 to TRBJ1-3, with a tentative D call TRBD1 (6 bases). CDR1 is SGHVS and CDR2 is FNYEAQ in the germline V gene. V was shortened by 2 bases and J by 4 bases, with 12 bases between the two germline ends. The CDR3 length is 15 residues. The CDR3 sequence: CASSLMGGGGNTIYF. CDR3 in DNA: TGTGCCAGCAGCTTAATGGGGGGCGGCGGAAACACCATATATTTT. Combining the CDR3 with reference TRBV7-6 and TRBJ1-3 gives the whole variable domain GAGVSQSPRYKVTKRGQDVALRCDPISGHVSLYWYRQALGQGPEFLTYFNYEAQQDKSGLPNDRFSAERPEGSISTLTIQRTEQRDSAMYRCASSLMGGGGNTIYFGEGSWLTVV.

This clone is a singleton in its sample. The chain carries TRBV5-6 and TRBJ1-2; 8 positions match TRBD1. Germline-derived CDR1 and CDR2 are SGHDT and YYEEEE. The CDR3 runs 16 residues. The V and J ends lost 0 bases and 7 bases, in that order; junction bases with no gene match: 11. CDR3 residues: CASSLAQGDIIGGYTF. The CDR3 DNA sequence: TGTGCCAGCAGCTTGGCACAGGGGGATATTATAGGTGGCTACACCTTC. Together with reference TRBV5-6 and TRBJ1-2, the CDR3 gives the full variable domain: DAGVTQSPTHLIKTRGQQVTLRCSPKSGHDTVSWYQQALGQGPQFIFQYYEEEERQRGNFPDRFSGHQFPNYSSELNVNALLLGDSALYLCASSLAQGDIIGGYTFGSGTRLTVV.

This rearrangement joins TRBV9 to TRBJ2-3; TRBD2 matches 12 bases. CDR1 is SGDLS, CDR2 YYNGEE, per germline. The CDR3 spans 16 residues. V dropped 4 bases and J dropped 3; count of bases not matched to a gene: 6. This chain's CDR3 is CASSPGLAGLTDTQYF. The CDR3 nucleotides are TGTGCCAGCAGCCCAGGACTAGCGGGATTAACAGATACGCAGTATTTT.

This clone came up a few times. The CDR3 sequence: CASSQDLSQDRDTQYF. The CDR3 DNA reads TGCGCCAGCAGCCAAGATCTCTCCCAAGACCGAGATACGCAGTATTTT. The chain carries TRBV4-3 and TRBJ2-3; no reliable D call. The length of the CDR3 is 16 residues. From germline, CDR1 is LGHNA and CDR2 YSLEER. The V end was cut by 0 bases, the J end by 5 bases, with 15 bases between.

The V call is TRBV2, the J call TRBJ1-5; D not certain. Trimming took off 4 bases at V and 0 bases at J, with 13 bases between the two ends. CDR1 and CDR2 from the germline V gene are SNHLY and FYNNEI. This CDR3 comprises 16 residues. CDR3 DNA sequence: TGTGCCAGCAGTGGGGTCTCGGGGTTTAGCAATCAGCCCCAGCATTTT. Protein: CASSGVSGFSNQPQHF. Drawing the rest from reference TRBV2 and TRBJ1-5, the complete variable domain is EPEVTQTPSHQVTQMGQEVILRCVPISNHLYFYWYRQILGQKVEFLVSFYNNEISEKSEIFDDQFSVERPDGSNFTLKIRSTKLEDSAMYFCASSGVSGFSNQPQHFGDGTRLSIL.

The chain recombines TRBV5-8 with TRBJ1-5, with D possibly matching TRBD1 (6 bases). This CDR3 contains 14 residues. CDR1 is SGHTS and CDR2 is YDEGEE in the germline V gene. V lost 2 bases, J lost 7 bases, and 13 bases lay in between. The CDR3 coding sequence is TGTGCCAGCAGCTTAGACAGGCTGGGGCAGCCCCAGCATTTT. Translation: CASSLDRLGQPQHF.

The V gene is TRBV27, the J gene TRBJ2-1, with 8 bases fitting TRBD1. Germline lookup yields CDR1 MNHEY and CDR2 SMNVEV (reference sequence). Trimming at V came to 5 bases and at J to 3 bases, leaving 6 bases not matched to a gene. This CDR3 spans 15 amino acids. The CDR3 reads CASSPDRGIYNEQFF. The CDR3 DNA follows: TGTGCCAGCAGTCCAGACAGGGGAATCTACAATGAGCAGTTCTTC.

This clone was detected only a few times. V and J are TRBV9 and TRBJ2-7; D is ambiguous. V dropped 0 bases and J dropped 5 bases, with 12 bases sitting between them. Per the germline V gene, CDR1 is SGDLS and CDR2 is YYNGEE. The CDR3 covers 14 residues. The CDR3 is CASSVESSSDEQYF. For the CDR3, the DNA is TGTGCCAGCAGCGTAGAGTCCTCGAGCGACGAGCAGTACTTC.